Following are 9 T cell receptor beta chains from one sample sequenced in a study of type 1 regulatory T cells. Antigens for these TCRs are unknown. TCRdb re-called the reads with MiXCR, one entry per CDR3 protein. The sample gives roughly 25,000 distinct CDR3 sequences, 72% of which show up once; 12% to 15% is in the top ten. Sequencing was carried out using cultured T cells, either the whole culture or a sorted T cell fraction (not recorded which). Subset given: Tr1-enriched cell product generated in vitro against host alloantigens. The source is a human donor in good health.

This clonotype has only a few counts. The V gene is TRBV4-1, the J gene TRBJ2-4; D possibly corresponds to TRBD2 (6 bases). Germline assignment: CDR1 MGHRA and CDR2 YSYEKL. The CDR3 runs 21 residues. V lost 7 bases and J 0 bases, leaving 31 bases between the germline ends. The CDR3 DNA sequence: TGCGCCAGCACCCCCTCCATGGGACTTTTCCAGAAGAACCTAGCCAAAAACATTCAGTACTTC. Translation: CASTPSMGLFQKNLAKNIQYF.

The CDR3 sequence: CASSASRGENTGELFF. CDR3 DNA: TGTGCCAGCAGTGCTTCGCGGGGGGAGAACACCGGGGAGCTGTTTTTT. The V gene is TRBV2, the J gene TRBJ2-2, with TRBD2 matching 8 bases. Germline V gene lookup returns CDR1 SNHLY and CDR2 FYNNEI. The CDR3 runs to 16 residues. J lost 1 base, V lost 4 bases, and 5 bases had no gene match.

The chain links TRBV20-1 to TRBJ1-5, with D tentatively TRBD1 (6 bases). V lost 4 bases and J 5 bases, leaving 21 bases between the germline ends. Germline V gives CDR1 DFQATT, CDR2 SNEGSKA (reference sequence). The CDR3 length is 16 residues. Here the CDR3 DNA reads TGCAGTGCTATAGGTGGGGGGGGCCGCGCCGATCAGCCCCAGCATTTT. Its translation: CSAIGGGGRADQPQHF.

The chain uses TRBV7-2 and TRBJ2-2, with D possibly being TRBD2 (6 bases). This CDR3 spans 22 amino acids. V was cut by 5 bases and J by 6 bases, with 37 bases left in between. Germline CDR1 is SGHTA and CDR2 is FQGNSA. The CDR3 here is CASSPESLLQAHFRRVSGELFF. CDR3 bases: TGTGCCAGCAGCCCAGAATCGTTGCTGCAGGCCCACTTTAGGAGGGTATCCGGGGAGCTGTTTTTT.

This sequence joins TRBV20-1 and TRBJ1-2; a possible D gene is TRBD1 (5 bases). Germline V gives CDR1 DFQATT, CDR2 SNEGSKA (reference sequence). The CDR3 covers 11 residues. With 6 bases removed from V and 3 bases from J, the gap between germline ends came to 8 bases. The CDR3 sequence: CSADTYYGYTF. The CDR3 bases are TGCAGTGCGGACACGTACTATGGCTACACCTTC.

This clonotype is medium-sized by share. The rearrangement joins TRBV5-1 to TRBJ1-5; 9 nucleotides match TRBD1. The length of the CDR3 is 16 residues. The V gene's germline CDR1 is SGHRS and CDR2 YFSETQ. Germline trimming cut 1 base from V and 5 bases from J; bases unmatched to any gene: 7. CDR3 bases: TGCGCCAGCAGCTTGACCCCCGACAGGGGGTATCAGCCCCAGCATTTT. Amino acids: CASSLTPDRGYQPQHF.

This chain joins TRBV12-3 or TRBV12-4 and TRBJ2-7, with TRBD2 identical over 8 bases. Germline trimming cut 8 bases from V and 3 bases from J; bases unmatched to any gene: 9. This CDR3 region has 14 residues. CDR3 nucleotides: TGTGCCAGCCGCCCCATAGCGGGGAACTACGAGCAGTACTTC. Translation: CASRPIAGNYEQYF.

Regarding this clonotype: At one end, the junction sequence differs from germline, possibly due to a read error. The chain uses TRBV12-3 or TRBV12-4 and TRBJ2-7, with 9 bases matching TRBD2. The CDR3 consists of 14 residues. The chain's CDR3 is CASSLSGGPGEQHF. CDR3 sequence (DNA): TGTGCCAGCAGTTTGAGCGGGGGGCCTGGGGAGCAGCACTTC.

This sequence joins TRBV4-1 and TRBJ1-3; maybe TRBD1 (5 bases). This CDR3 comprises 15 residues. Germline loops: CDR1 MGHRA, CDR2 YSYEKL. V lost 2 bases to trimming and J lost 2 bases, with 10 bases between them. The CDR3 nucleotides read TGCGCCAGCAGCCAACGGATAGGGGCTGGAAACACCATATATTTT. Translating it yields CASSQRIGAGNTIYF.